Sequencing of this T cell receptor beta chain was carried out in a study of robustness of blood B and T cell sequencing (dated by TCRdb to the late 2010s). About the full investigation: The goal of the study was to find out how much peripheral blood is required to reliably describe the TCRbeta and IgG repertoires of an individual. Each of the 10 or so independently drawn blood samples had its TCRbeta and IgG repertoires measured. As technical replicates, two replicate TCRbeta cDNA libraries were made from one shared RNA pool taken from a single 10 ml draw. The investigation overall reported the following: Immediate fractionation was required for EDTA tubes, so the use of EDTA tubes in multi-site collections was limited. TCRbeta rarefaction curves did not fully plateau, suggesting under-sequencing or many low-abundance clonotypes. Pooling tubes did not increase the overlap of rare TCRbeta clonotypes, which implies that much larger blood volumes would be needed to capture rare TCRbeta clonotypes. Of the top 10,000 TCRbeta clonotypes in one technical replicate library, more than 90% were also found in the other technical replicate library. Combining 3 or 4 tubes (30-40 ml blood) brought coverage of the top 10,000 TCRbeta clonotypes close to saturation. Every single 10 ml sample contained the 1,000 most abundant TCRbeta clonotypes from the pooled draws. Evidence of cross-contamination, likely resulting from batch processing, was observed in one pair of TCRbeta libraries, and the UMI-sequence pairs shared between the two libraries were removed.

Reading from cysteine to phenylalanine, the CDR3 counts 14 amino acids. The sequence is cut down to CDR3 DNA, 42 bases in frame from base 1. Per the germline V gene (reference sequence), DFQATT is the CDR1 and SNEGSKA is the CDR2. Unmatched junction bases come to 12, with V trimmed by 5 bases and J by 10 bases. The library was produced with PCR. Sequencing relied on an Illumina MiSeq. cDNA was made using SMARTScribe reverse transcriptase and a 5' template-switch oligo that added a universal priming site. Each cDNA molecule was tagged by a 12-nucleotide random unique molecular identifier (UMI) carried on the template-switch oligo. During reverse transcription, chain-specific reverse primers targeted TCRbeta transcripts. Uracil DNA glycosylase treatment was used to remove residual template-switch adapters, and a Qiagen MinElute kit was used to purify the cDNA. For the first PCR, 20 to 25 cycles were run with KAPA HiFi HotStart ReadyMix and step-out primers, split across four 50 ul reactions. Before any further amplification, the products of the first-round PCR were gel-purified. Illumina Nextera adapters were attached in a second roughly 8-cycle PCR, after which libraries were purified and pooled. For each TCRbeta molecule, the UMI barcode was captured by a 50-nucleotide 5' read. The original pipeline was this. Reads were grouped by UMI into consensus reads using the MIGEC toolkit. Final reads were produced by merging forward and reverse consensus reads with PEAR. A custom decontamination script removed identical UMI-sequence pairs shared across libraries, treating them as cross-sample contamination. MIGMAP, a wrapper around IgBLAST, was used to carry out V(D)J assignment and CDR3 extraction. TCR clonotypes were defined by identical V gene, J gene and CDR3 amino acid sequence, and CDR1 and CDR2 were left unsequenced. In-frame beta chains were kept once TCRdb had trimmed the public reads at Q25 with fastp and called clones with MiXCR. Under each unique CDR3 protein, matching rows form one entry showing the most common genes and DNA. The V and J calls and clone size are TCRdb's, not the authors'. For this sample there are 3,500 to 4,000 distinct CDR3 sequences; roughly three fifths appear just once. Of the sample, under 30% falls within the top ten clones.

As for this clonotype: Its antigen remains undetermined. One base away there is no much larger clone; base qualities are not given.

mRNA, which captures expressed receptors, was used instead of genomic DNA for quantification of TCRbeta repertoires. Without cell sorting, buffy coat leukocytes were collected into Trizol, and RNA was extracted using the Direct-zol RNA MiniPrep Plus kit. To separate plasma, buffy coat and red blood cells, EDTA blood tubes were immediately centrifuged at 4 degrees C. Here the chain combines TRBV20-1 and TRBJ2-1; 9 central nucleotides agree with TRBD1. The TCR sequence derives from a human donor in good health. The sequenced material came from peripheral blood. Here is the DNA: TGCAGTGCTCCGTCCTCGGGACAGGGCCGCGAGCAGTTCTTC. Translated, it gives CSAPSSGQGREQFF.